The entry that follows covers one T cell receptor (beta chain) sequence. Its specificity is unknown. Sample-barcoded 5' priming and a J-beta primer mix drove a second PCR of roughly 7 to 11 cycles. TCRdb passed the 5' RACE reads through MiXCR, listing each CDR3 protein once. The table includes about 780,000 distinct CDR3 sequences, approximately 65% detected once. This specimen belongs to a study of blood T cells in healthy people across ages. Regarding the study as a whole: Donor CMV status, an unknown factor, possibly confounded changes in expanded clonotypes.

J lost 6 bases, V lost 2 bases, and 4 bases had no gene match. Germline CDR1 SNHLY, CDR2 FYNNEI. This CDR3 has 14 amino acids. Approximately 10 milliliters was the volume of peripheral blood drawn from each donor. Material: blood. The source of this sequence is a man aged 30-40 years in good health. This chain connects TRBV2 to TRBJ2-1; 7 nucleotides match TRBD2. CDR3 nucleotide sequence: TGTGCCAGCAGTGAACCTAGCGGCGTCAATGAGCAGTTCTTC. Translated: CASSEPSGVNEQFF.